These T cell receptor beta chains were read from a single sample in a study of cytomegalovirus exposure and HLA in healthy donors. Sequencing was performed with immunoSEQ multiplex PCR; in TCRdb, only in-frame clones are kept and a portion is missing. The sample contains approximately 76,000 clones, around 94% of which appear only once. The specimen was PBMCs. These TCRs come from a woman under 30 in good health and CMV-seropositive. CDR3s include the opening cysteine and the closing phenylalanine or tryptophan. D genes are given only for firm matches. For some rows the clone size is stated as once, few or many, or as a class when expanded; others skip it.

TRBJ1-2,NA,NA,TRBV6-5,TGTGCCAGCCGAATCCAGGGTAACTATGGCTACACCTTC,CASRIQGNYGYTF
TRBJ2-7,NA,NA,TRBV27,TGTGCCAGCAGTTTATCGCCTAGTATCTACGAGCAGTACTTC,CASSLSPSIYEQYF
TRBJ1-4,NA,NA,TRBV13,TGTGCCAGCACGCTTCGAGGGTCCGGAGAAAAACTGTTTTTT,CASTLRGSGEKLFF
TRBJ1-1,NA,NA,TRBV7-9,TGTGCCAGCAGCTATCTACAGGGCGACAACACTGAAGCTTTCTTT,CASSYLQGDNTEAFF
TRBJ2-5,NA,TRBD2,TRBV5-4,TGTGCCAGCAGCCCTACTAGCGCGGCCGCCGAGACCCAGTACTTC,CASSPTSAAAETQYF
TRBJ2-1,NA,NA,TRBV4-3,TGCGCCAGCAGCCAAGATCTTGGAGGAGATGAGCAGTTCTTC,CASSQDLGGDEQFF
TRBJ1-1,NA,NA,TRBV12-5,TGTGCTAGTGGTTTGAATAGAGCTCATGAAGCTTTCTTT,CASGLNRAHEAFF
TRBJ1-2,NA,NA,TRBV19,TGTGCCAGTAGTATTGCAGGGCCGTCGGGTGGCTACACCTTC,CASSIAGPSGGYTF
TRBJ2-7,NA,TRBD1,TRBV5-1,TGCGCCAGCAGCTCACAGGGGAGTTCAAGCTACGAGCAGTACTTC,CASSSQGSSSYEQYF
TRBJ1-1,few,NA,TRBV28,TGTGCCAGCAGTGGCTTGAACACTGAAGCTTTCTTT,CASSGLNTEAFF
TRBJ2-1,NA,TRBD2,TRBV5-1,TGCGCCAGCAGCTTGGGACTAGCGGGGATGAATGAGCAGTTCTTC,CASSLGLAGMNEQFF
TRBJ2-3,NA,TRBD2,TRBV27,TGTGCCAGCAGCCGAGCGGGGGAGGTAGATACGCAGTATTTT,CASSRAGEVDTQYF
TRBJ2-3,few,TRBD2,TRBV19,TGTGCCAGTAGTATAGGTGGCGGGGGGGCGGATACGCAGTATTTT,CASSIGGGGADTQYF
TRBJ1-4,NA,TRBD1,TRBV28,TGTGCCAGCAGTTCCGGGACAGTCTTCGAAAAACTGTTTTTT,CASSSGTVFEKLFF
TRBJ2-1,NA,TRBD2,TRBV7-9,TGTGCCAGCAGCTTAGTGACGGGAGGGTTCTTC,CASSLVTGGFF
TRBJ2-5,NA,TRBD2,TRBV5-1,TGCGCCAGCAGCACGACCTCTAGCGGGGTAGGGGAGACCCAGTACTTC,CASSTTSSGVGETQYF
TRBJ2-2,NA,NA,TRBV5-1,TGCGCCAGCAGCTTGGACTCCGGGACACGGAGCACCGGGGAGCTGTTTTTT,CASSLDSGTRSTGELFF
TRBJ2-7,NA,TRBD1,TRBV6-6,TGTGCCAGCAGACAGGGACAGGGGAGCGAGCAGTACTTC,CASRQGQGSEQYF
TRBJ1-2,NA,NA,TRBV7-3,TGTGCCAGCAGCCCGGACAGAAACTATGGCTACACCTTC,CASSPDRNYGYTF
TRBJ1-1,NA,NA,TRBV9,TGTGCCAGCAGCGTAGCTGGGCAGGCGAACACTGAAGCTTTCTTT,CASSVAGQANTEAFF
TRBJ1-2,NA,NA,TRBV4-2,TGTGCCAGCAGCCAAGGCGCGGGGGCGGGGGGCTACACCTTC,CASSQGAGAGGYTF
TRBJ2-4,NA,TRBD1,TRBV11-2,TGTGCCAGCAGCTTAGCTGGCAGGGGGCAGGACATTCAGTACTTC,CASSLAGRGQDIQYF
TRBJ1-2,NA,NA,TRBV7-2,TGTGCCAGCAGCCCACTGACAGTCCCGAGGGGGGGTGGCTACACCTTC,CASSPLTVPRGGGYTF
TRBJ2-2,once,TRBD2,TRBV11-2,TGTGCCAGCAGCCCCGGACTAGCGGAGAACACCGGGGAGCTGTTTTTT,CASSPGLAENTGELFF
TRBJ2-3,NA,NA,TRBV10-3,TGTGCCATCAGTGTGGGGGGTGCCGGGGATACGCAGTATTTT,CAISVGGAGDTQYF
TRBJ2-7,NA,TRBD1,TRBV11-1,TGTGCCAGCAGCTTTTCTACCGGGACAGGGGCTACCGAGCAGTACTTC,CASSFSTGTGATEQYF
TRBJ2-5,NA,TRBD1,TRBV5-6,TGTGCCAGCAGCCGCCCCTACCCCGGACAGGGCCAGACCCAGTACTTC,CASSRPYPGQGQTQYF
TRBJ2-1,NA,TRBD2,TRBV4-2,TGTGCCAGCAGCCCACGGACTAGCGGGAGGGGGGATGAGCAGTTCTTC,CASSPRTSGRGDEQFF
TRBJ1-2,NA,NA,TRBV29-1,TGCAGCGTTGAAAGTGCAGGGCGCGGCTACACCTTC,CSVESAGRGYTF
TRBJ1-6,NA,NA,TRBV11-2,TGTGCCAGCAGCCCGTGGTTGGGCAGGGACTCAAATAATTCACCCCTCCACTTT,CASSPWLGRDSNNSPLHF
TRBJ2-7,NA,NA,TRBV7-6,TGTGCCAGCAGCTTAGAAGGAGGTAGGAGGGTGCAGCAGTACTTC,CASSLEGGRRVQQYF
TRBJ2-1,once,TRBD2,TRBV18,TGTGCCAGCTCACCACCGAATAGCGGGAGGCCTTACAATGAGCAGTTCTTC,CASSPPNSGRPYNEQFF
TRBJ2-3,NA,NA,TRBV7-9,TGTGCCAGCAGCTTAAGCCTAGCGTTTGATACGCAGTATTTT,CASSLSLAFDTQYF
TRBJ1-6,NA,NA,TRBV27,TGTGCCAGCACCCCCAGCGGGGAGTACTCACCCCTCCACTTT,CASTPSGEYSPLHF
TRBJ2-2,NA,NA,TRBV5-8,TGTGCCAGCAGCTTTGACACTAACACCGGGGAGCTGTTTTTT,CASSFDTNTGELFF
TRBJ1-1,NA,NA,TRBV19,TGTGCCAGTAGTTCCTACAGGGTGAACACTGAAGCTTTCTTT,CASSSYRVNTEAFF
TRBJ1-2,NA,NA,TRBV19,TGTGCCAGTAGTGGTAGGACATCTCAAAACTATGGCTACACCTTC,CASSGRTSQNYGYTF